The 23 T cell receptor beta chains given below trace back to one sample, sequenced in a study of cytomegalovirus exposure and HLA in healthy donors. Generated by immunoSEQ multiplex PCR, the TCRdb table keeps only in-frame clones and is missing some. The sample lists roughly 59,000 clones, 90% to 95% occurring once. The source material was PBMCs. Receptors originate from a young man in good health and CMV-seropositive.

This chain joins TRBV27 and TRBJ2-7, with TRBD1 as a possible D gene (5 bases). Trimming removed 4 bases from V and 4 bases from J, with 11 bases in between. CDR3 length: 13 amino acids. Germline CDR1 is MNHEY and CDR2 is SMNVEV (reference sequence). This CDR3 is CASSSTQAYEQYF. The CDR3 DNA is TGTGCCAGCAGTTCGACACAGGCATACGAGCAGTACTTC.

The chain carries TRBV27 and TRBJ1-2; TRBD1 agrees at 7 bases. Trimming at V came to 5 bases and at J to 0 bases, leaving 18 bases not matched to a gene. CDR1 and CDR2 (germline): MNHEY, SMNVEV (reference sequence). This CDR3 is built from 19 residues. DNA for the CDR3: TGTGCCAGCAGTCTAGCCCCCCCTAGGCGGGACAGCCCTAACTATGGCTACACCTTC. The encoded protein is CASSLAPPRRDSPNYGYTF.

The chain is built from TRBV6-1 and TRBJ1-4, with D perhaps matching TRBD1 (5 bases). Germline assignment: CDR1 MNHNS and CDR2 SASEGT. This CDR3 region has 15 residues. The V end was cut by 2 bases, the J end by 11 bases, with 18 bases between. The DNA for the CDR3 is TGTGCCAGCAGTGAAATGGCGGGACCGGAAGGCAAACTGTTTTTT. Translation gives CASSEMAGPEGKLFF.

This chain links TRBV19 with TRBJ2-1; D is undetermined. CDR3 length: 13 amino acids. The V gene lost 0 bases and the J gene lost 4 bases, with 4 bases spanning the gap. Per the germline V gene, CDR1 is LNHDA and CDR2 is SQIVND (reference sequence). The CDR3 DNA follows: TGTGCCAGTAGTATAGATCGGTACAATGAGCAGTTCTTC. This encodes CASSIDRYNEQFF. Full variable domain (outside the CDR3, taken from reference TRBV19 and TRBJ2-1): DGGITQSPKYLFRKEGQNVTLSCEQNLNHDAMYWYRQDPGQGLRLIYYSQIVNDFQKGDIAEGYSVSREKKESFPLTVTSAQKNPTAFYLCASSIDRYNEQFFGPGTRLTVL.

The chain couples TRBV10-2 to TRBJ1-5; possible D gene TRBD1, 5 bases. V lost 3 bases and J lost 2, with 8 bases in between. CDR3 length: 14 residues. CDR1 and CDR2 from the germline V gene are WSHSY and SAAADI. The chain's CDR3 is CASSEQGGNQPQHF. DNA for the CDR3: TGCGCCAGCAGTGAACAAGGGGGCAATCAGCCCCAGCATTTT.

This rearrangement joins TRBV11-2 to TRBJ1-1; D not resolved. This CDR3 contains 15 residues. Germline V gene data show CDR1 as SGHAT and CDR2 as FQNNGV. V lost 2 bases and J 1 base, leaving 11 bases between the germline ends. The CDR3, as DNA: TGTGCCAGCAGCTTAAGGGAGTCTTCGAACACTGAAGCTTTCTTT. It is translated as CASSLRESSNTEAFF.

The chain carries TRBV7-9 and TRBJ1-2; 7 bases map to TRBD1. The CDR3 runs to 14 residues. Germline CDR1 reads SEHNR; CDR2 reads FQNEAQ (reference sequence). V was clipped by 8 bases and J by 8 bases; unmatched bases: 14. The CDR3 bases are TGTGCCAGCCAGATGGCAGGGGGACTCTTAGGCTACACCTTC. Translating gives CASQMAGGLLGYTF.

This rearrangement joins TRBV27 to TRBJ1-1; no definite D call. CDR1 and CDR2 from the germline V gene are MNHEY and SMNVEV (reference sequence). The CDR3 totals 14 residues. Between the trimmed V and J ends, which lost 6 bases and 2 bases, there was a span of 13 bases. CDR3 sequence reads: CASRSHRDNTEAFF. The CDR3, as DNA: TGTGCCAGCAGGTCCCATAGAGATAACACTGAAGCTTTCTTT.

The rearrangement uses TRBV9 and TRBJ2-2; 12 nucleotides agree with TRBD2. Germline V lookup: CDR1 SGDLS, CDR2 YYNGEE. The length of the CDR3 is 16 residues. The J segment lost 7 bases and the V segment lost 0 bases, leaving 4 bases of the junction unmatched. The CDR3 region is CASSVDGGLAGGELFF. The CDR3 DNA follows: TGTGCCAGCAGCGTAGATGGGGGACTAGCGGGCGGGGAGCTGTTTTTT.

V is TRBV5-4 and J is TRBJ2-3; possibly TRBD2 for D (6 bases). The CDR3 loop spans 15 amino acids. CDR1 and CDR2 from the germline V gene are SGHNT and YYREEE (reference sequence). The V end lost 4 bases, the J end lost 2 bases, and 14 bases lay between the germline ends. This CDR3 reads CASSVSGLSTDTQYF. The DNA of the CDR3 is TGTGCCAGCAGCGTATCGGGACTGTCCACAGATACGCAGTATTTT.

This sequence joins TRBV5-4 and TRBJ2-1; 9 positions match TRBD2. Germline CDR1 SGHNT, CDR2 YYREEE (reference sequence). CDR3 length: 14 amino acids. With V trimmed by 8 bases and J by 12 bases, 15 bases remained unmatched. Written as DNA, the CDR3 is TGTGCCAGGGAGTTAGCGGGAGAGTTGACGAGGCAGTTCTTC. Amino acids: CARELAGELTRQFF. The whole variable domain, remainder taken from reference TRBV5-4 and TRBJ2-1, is ETGVTQSPTHLIKTRGQQVTLRCSSQSGHNTVSWYQQALGQGPQFIFQYYREEENGRGNFPPRFSGLQFPNYSSELNVNALELDDSALYLCARELAGELTRQFFGPGTRLTVL.

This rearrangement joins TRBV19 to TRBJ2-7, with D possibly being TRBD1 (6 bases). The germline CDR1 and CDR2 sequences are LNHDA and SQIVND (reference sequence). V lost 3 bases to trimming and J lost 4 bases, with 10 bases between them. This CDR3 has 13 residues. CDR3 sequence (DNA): TGTGCCAGTAGTATGGGTCAGGGGTACGAGCAGTACTTC. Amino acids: CASSMGQGYEQYF. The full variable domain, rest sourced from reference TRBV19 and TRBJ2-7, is DGGITQSPKYLFRKEGQNVTLSCEQNLNHDAMYWYRQDPGQGLRLIYYSQIVNDFQKGDIAEGYSVSREKKESFPLTVTSAQKNPTAFYLCASSMGQGYEQYFGPGTRLTVT.

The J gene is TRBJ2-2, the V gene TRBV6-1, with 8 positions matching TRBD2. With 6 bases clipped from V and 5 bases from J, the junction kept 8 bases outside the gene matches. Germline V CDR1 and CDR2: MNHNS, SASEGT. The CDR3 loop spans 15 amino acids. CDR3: CASSQAGVKTGELFF. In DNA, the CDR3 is TGTGCCAGCAGCCAAGCGGGAGTTAAAACCGGGGAGCTGTTTTTT.

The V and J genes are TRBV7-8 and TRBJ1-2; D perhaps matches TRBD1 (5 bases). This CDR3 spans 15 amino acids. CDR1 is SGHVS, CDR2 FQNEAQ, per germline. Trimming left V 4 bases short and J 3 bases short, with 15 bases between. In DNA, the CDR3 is TGTGCCAGCAGCTACCCCGGGACGGGGGACTATGGCTACACCTTC. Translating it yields CASSYPGTGDYGYTF.

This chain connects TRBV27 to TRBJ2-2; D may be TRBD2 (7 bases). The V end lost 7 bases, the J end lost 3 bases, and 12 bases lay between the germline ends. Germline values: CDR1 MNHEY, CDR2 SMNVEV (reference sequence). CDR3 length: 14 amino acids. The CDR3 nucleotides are TGTGCCAGCATGGGGGGGGCTTACACCGGGGAGCTGTTTTTT. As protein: CASMGGAYTGELFF.

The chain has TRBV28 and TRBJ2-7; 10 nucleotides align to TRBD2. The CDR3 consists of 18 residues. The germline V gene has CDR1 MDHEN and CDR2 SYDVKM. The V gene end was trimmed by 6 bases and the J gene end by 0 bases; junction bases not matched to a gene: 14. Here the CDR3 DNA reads TGTGCCAGCAGCGGCGCCCTAGCGGGAGAGTCAAGCTCCTACGAGCAGTACTTC. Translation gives CASSGALAGESSSYEQYF.

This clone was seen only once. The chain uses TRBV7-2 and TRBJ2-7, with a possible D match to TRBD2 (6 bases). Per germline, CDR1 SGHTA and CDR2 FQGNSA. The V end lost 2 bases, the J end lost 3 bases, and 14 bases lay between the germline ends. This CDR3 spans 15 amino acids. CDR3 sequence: CASSLNSGSGYEQYF. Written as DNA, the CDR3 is TGTGCCAGCAGCTTAAATAGCGGTTCCGGCTACGAGCAGTACTTC.

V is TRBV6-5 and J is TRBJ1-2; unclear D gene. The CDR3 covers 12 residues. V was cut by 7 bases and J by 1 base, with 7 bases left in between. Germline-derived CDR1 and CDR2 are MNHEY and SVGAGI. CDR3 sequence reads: CASKALNYGYTF. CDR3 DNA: TGTGCCAGCAAAGCCCTTAACTATGGCTACACCTTC.

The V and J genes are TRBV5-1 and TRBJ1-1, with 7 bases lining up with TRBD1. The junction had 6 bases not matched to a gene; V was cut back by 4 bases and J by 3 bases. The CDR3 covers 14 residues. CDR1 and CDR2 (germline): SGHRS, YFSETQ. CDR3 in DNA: TGCGCCAGCAGCCCAACGACAGGGTACACTGAAGCTTTCTTT. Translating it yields CASSPTTGYTEAFF.

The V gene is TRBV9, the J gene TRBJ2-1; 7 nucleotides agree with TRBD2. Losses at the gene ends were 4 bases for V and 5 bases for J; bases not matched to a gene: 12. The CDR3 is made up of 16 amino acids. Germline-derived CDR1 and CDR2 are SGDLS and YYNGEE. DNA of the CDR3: TGTGCCAGCAGCCCGGGGGGTGGGAGCTTACACAATGAGCAGTTCTTC. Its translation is CASSPGGGSLHNEQFF.

Here the CDR3 reads CASSSYRGLAGYEQYF. CDR3 in DNA: TGTGCCAGCAGCTCGTACCGGGGTCTAGCTGGTTACGAGCAGTACTTC. The rearrangement links TRBV5-6 to TRBJ2-7, with D perhaps matching TRBD2 (5 bases). Trimming stripped 3 bases from V and 4 bases from J, with 20 bases between. Germline V gene sequence: CDR1 SGHDT, CDR2 YYEEEE. This CDR3 comprises 16 residues.

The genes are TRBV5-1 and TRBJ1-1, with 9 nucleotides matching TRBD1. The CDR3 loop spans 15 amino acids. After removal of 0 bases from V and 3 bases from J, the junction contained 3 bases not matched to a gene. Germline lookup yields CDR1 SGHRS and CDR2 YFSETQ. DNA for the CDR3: TGCGCCAGCAGCTTGGGGACAGGGGTGGACACTGAAGCTTTCTTT. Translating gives CASSLGTGVDTEAFF.

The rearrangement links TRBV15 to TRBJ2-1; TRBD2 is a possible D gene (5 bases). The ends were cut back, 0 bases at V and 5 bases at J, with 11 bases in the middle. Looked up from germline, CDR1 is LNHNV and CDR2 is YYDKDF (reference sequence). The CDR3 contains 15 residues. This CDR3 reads CATSRDRGRHNEQFF. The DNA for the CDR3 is TGTGCCACCAGCAGAGATCGGGGTCGCCACAATGAGCAGTTCTTC.